The 10 T cell receptor beta chains presented below share a single source sample, sequenced in a study of blood T cells in healthy people across ages. A sample-barcoded 5' primer and a J-beta primer mix were used in a second PCR of roughly 7 to 12 cycles. MiXCR, run by TCRdb on the 5' RACE reads, gives a single entry per CDR3 protein. Of 700,000 or so distinct CDR3 sequences detected, 20% to 25% appear once; the ten largest clones hold approximately 20%. The sequenced sample consisted of blood. Source of these receptors: a man in his sixties or seventies in good health.

This clonotype came up a few times. The rearrangement joins TRBV29-1 to TRBJ2-3, with 7 positions matching TRBD1. Germline CDR1 and CDR2: SQVTM and ANQGSEA. This CDR3 comprises 13 residues. Losses at the gene ends were 6 bases for V and 4 bases for J; bases not matched to a gene: 7. CDR3 in amino acids: CSVAMTGSDTQYF. DNA of the CDR3: TGCAGCGTCGCCATGACAGGGTCAGATACGCAGTATTTT.

This clonotype was seen a handful of times. V is TRBV29-1 and J is TRBJ2-3; D uncertain. Between the trimmed V and J ends, which lost 0 bases and 4 bases, there was a span of 11 bases. The CDR3 extends over 14 amino acids. The germline CDR1 and CDR2 sequences are SQVTM and ANQGSEA. The CDR3 DNA reads as TGCAGCGTTGAAGATCCCCTAGTCCCAGATACGCAGTATTTT. Protein: CSVEDPLVPDTQYF.

This clonotype was seen only a few times. At one of its ends the junction is not consistent with the germline gene, which may arise from a read error. DNA for the CDR3: TGCGCCAGCAGTTTGGGGTCCGGCAGGAGTGAAGCTTTCTTT. This sequence encodes CASSLGSGRSEAFF. The V call is TRBV27, the J call TRBJ1-1; D unclear. This CDR3 comprises 14 residues. The germline V gene encodes CDR1 MNHEY and CDR2 SMNVEV (reference sequence).

A few counts support this clonotype. The V and J genes are TRBV20-1 and TRBJ2-7, with TRBD2 matching over 8 bases. The ends lost 4 bases at V and 4 bases at J; junction bases unmatched: 12. CDR3 length: 15 amino acids. Germline CDR1 is DFQATT and CDR2 is SNEGSKA (reference sequence). The CDR3 coding sequence is TGCAGTGCTATCCTACCGGGACTAGTGGGATACGAGCAGTACTTC. This gives the protein CSAILPGLVGYEQYF.

The chain recombines TRBV24-1 with TRBJ2-3; perhaps TRBD1 as D (5 bases). CDR3 size: 18 residues. CDR1 and CDR2 from the germline V gene are KGHDR and SFDVKD. Trimming took off 1 base at V and 2 bases at J, with 18 bases between the two ends. CDR3 region: CATSDLSTGAGYTDTQYF. CDR3 nucleotides: TGTGCCACCAGTGATTTATCTACTGGGGCAGGCTACACAGATACGCAGTATTTT.

The CDR3: CASRTAGTAYGYTF. The CDR3 region has the DNA TGTGCCAGCAGAACAGCCGGGACAGCCTATGGCTACACCTTC. The rearrangement links TRBV6-6 to TRBJ1-2, with 7 bases aligning to TRBD1. Losses at the gene ends were 6 bases for V and 4 bases for J; bases not matched to a gene: 8. Germline CDR1 is MNHNY and CDR2 is SVGAGI (reference sequence). CDR3 length equals 14 residues.

The chain has TRBV9 and TRBJ2-5; 11 bases agree with TRBD2. V shed 2 bases, J shed 5 bases, and the junction held 14 bases outside the gene matches. This CDR3 is built from 18 residues. Germline V gives CDR1 SGDLS, CDR2 YYNGEE. In DNA, the CDR3 is TGTGCCAGCAGCGTGGGGCGTGGGGGACTAGCGGTTTCGGAGACCCAGTACTTC. Translation: CASSVGRGGLAVSETQYF.

This clonotype was detected a few times. J is TRBJ1-4 and V is TRBV27, with a weak D call TRBD1 (5 bases). Germline V gene data show CDR1 as MNHEY and CDR2 as SMNVEV (reference sequence). The CDR3 has 16 amino acids. With 1 base removed from V and 7 bases from J, the gap between germline ends came to 16 bases. CDR3 nucleotides: TGTGCCAGCAGTTTATACGGGGCCGGGATTGGTGAAAAACTGTTTTTT. As protein: CASSLYGAGIGEKLFF.

This sequence joins TRBV12-3 or TRBV12-4 and TRBJ2-1, with D perhaps given as TRBD1 or TRBD2 (5 bases each). The CDR3 has 14 residues. The V gene lost 3 bases and the J gene lost 8 bases, with 14 bases spanning the gap. This CDR3 reads CASSFLGERDEQFF. The CDR3 DNA is TGTGCCAGCAGTTTTTTGGGGGAGCGTGATGAGCAGTTCTTC.

The CDR3, as DNA: TGCGCCAGCAGCCTGGAGACCGGACTAGCCAAAAACATTCAGTACTTC. Its translation is CASSLETGLAKNIQYF. The rearrangement links TRBV5-1 to TRBJ2-4, with D perhaps TRBD2 (5 bases). Trimming shortened V by 4 bases and J by 0 bases, and 14 bases separated the two germline ends. This CDR3 is 16 amino acids long. Germline V gene sequence: CDR1 SGHRS, CDR2 YFSETQ.